This T cell receptor beta chain appears in the sequencing data of a study of beta chain features in type 1 diabetes. Looking at the study overall: Age and gender were similar between patients and healthy donors, as were cell yields. Notes on the study in general: Type 1 diabetes patients showed a moderate but significant shortening of TCRB CDR3s in all four CD4+ subsets. In the patient group, naive, central memory and Treg TCRB repertoires seemed more alike than in the healthy donor group.

Expressed TCRB transcripts were sequenced because the isolated RNA had all been reverse transcribed beforehand. Profiled with immunoSEQ multiplex PCR; TCRdb holds only in-frame clones, not every one. The sample gives 300,000 to 450,000 clones, 10% to 15% of which show up once; 0.01% is in the top ten. This CDR3 contains 13 residues. Trimming stripped 6 bases from V and 4 bases from J, with 13 bases between. Germline CDR1 LGHNA, CDR2 YNFKEQ. This clone has a handful of counts. Its antigen is not known. By way of CD45RO/CCR7/CD25/CD127/CD95/CD27, the CD4+ regulatory, stem cell-like memory, central memory and naive cells were sorted. Purity exceeded 95% in all sorted populations.

Sequenced: naive CD4+ T cells from blood. This chain uses TRBV4-2 with TRBJ2-7; TRBD2 is a possible D gene (6 bases). The TCR was taken from a woman between 18 and 29 years old with type 1 diabetes. The CDR3 sequence is CASRQTSSYEQYF. The CDR3 coding sequence is TGTGCCAGCAGGCAGACTAGTTCGTACGAGCAGTACTTC.